The 4 T cell receptor beta chains listed next were all sequenced from one sample in a study of T cells of healthy individuals (dated 2018 in TCRdb). The library was produced with 5' RACE. Data came from an Illumina MiSeq. The raw public reads went through TCRdb reprocessing: fastp at Q25, MiXCR clone calling, in-frame beta chains kept. Every CDR3 protein is listed once, alongside the most common genes and DNA of its rows. This sample has nearly 100,000 distinct CDR3 sequences in its table, and 17% of those were observed once. Of the sample, 6% to 8% falls within the top ten clones. Receptors were obtained from a human donor in good health.

This clonotype has at least ten counts. The CDR3 sequence: CASSTSQGKGSPLHF. CDR3 bases: TGTGCCAGCTCAACCAGCCAGGGGAAGGGGTCACCCCTCCACTTT. The rearrangement uses TRBV18 and TRBJ1-6; D perhaps matches TRBD1 (6 bases). This CDR3 is 15 amino acids long. Germline CDR1 KGHSH, CDR2 LQKENI. V was cut by 5 bases and J by 10 bases, with 18 bases left in between.

This clonotype was observed a handful of times. The J gene is TRBJ1-1, the V gene TRBV5-1, with D possibly being TRBD1 (5 bases). The V end lost 4 bases, the J end lost 3 bases, and 10 bases lay between the germline ends. Germline V CDR1 and CDR2: SGHRS, YFSETQ. CDR3 length: 13 residues. The CDR3: CASSPGGYTEAFF. The DNA for the CDR3 is TGCGCCAGCAGCCCGGGGGGTTACACTGAAGCTTTCTTT.

The J gene is TRBJ1-2, the V gene TRBV4-1, with 8 bases that match TRBD1. V was clipped by 0 bases and J by 1 base; unmatched bases: 7. CDR1 is MGHRA and CDR2 is YSYEKL in the germline V gene. This CDR3 is built from 17 residues. CDR3 sequence: CASSQDLQGAFNYGYTF. In DNA form, the CDR3 reads TGCGCCAGCAGCCAAGATCTTCAGGGGGCCTTTAACTATGGCTACACCTTC.

This clonotype was seen repeatedly, ten times or more. The chain carries TRBV20-1 and TRBJ2-6; possibly TRBD2 for D (5 bases). The CDR3 has 15 amino acids. V gave up 3 bases and J gave up 2 bases, with 11 bases separating them. Germline loops: CDR1 DFQATT, CDR2 SNEGSKA (reference sequence). In nucleotides, the CDR3 is TGCAGTGCTAGGAGGCGGGCAACTGGGGCCAACGTCCTGACTTTC. This codes for CSARRRATGANVLTF.